These 13 T cell receptor beta chains were all obtained from the same sample, sequenced in a study of blood T cell repertoires in COVID-19. Sequencing was performed with immunoSEQ multiplex PCR; in TCRdb, only in-frame clones are kept and a portion is missing. The repertoire has around 140,000 clones, around 90% of them found once; the top ten carry less than 2%. Sequenced input: peripheral blood. The receptors derive from a woman in her forties or fifties with acute or convalescent COVID-19.

The chain is built from TRBV25-1 and TRBJ2-1; 14 bases are shared with TRBD2. Germline V gene sequence: CDR1 MGHDK, CDR2 SYGVNS. V shed 2 bases and J 10 bases; nucleotides not matched to a gene: 7. CDR3 length: 16 amino acids. CDR3: CASSEPGLAGAQEQFF. The CDR3, as DNA: TGTGCCAGCAGTGAACCGGGACTAGCGGGAGCGCAGGAGCAGTTCTTC.

The chain recombines TRBV7-9 with TRBJ2-1; TRBD2 might be the D (6 bases). Germline assignment: CDR1 SEHNR and CDR2 FQNEAQ (reference sequence). The CDR3 runs 14 residues. The V end was cut by 2 bases, the J end by 5 bases, with 10 bases between. The CDR3 spells CASSLSGGDNEQFF. CDR3 nucleotides: TGTGCCAGCAGCTTATCCGGGGGTGACAATGAGCAGTTCTTC.

J is TRBJ1-1 and V is TRBV7-9; 7 bases agree with TRBD1. V gave up 5 bases and J gave up 1 base; unmatched junction bases: 7. Germline CDR1 and CDR2: SEHNR and FQNEAQ (reference sequence). The CDR3 covers 15 residues. CDR3 DNA: TGTGCCAGCAGCCCTCCCGGGACAGCGAACACTGAAGCTTTCTTT. Protein product: CASSPPGTANTEAFF.

The chain couples TRBV15 to TRBJ2-5; 13 positions match TRBD2. The CDR3 totals 17 residues. The germline V gene encodes CDR1 LNHNV and CDR2 YYDKDF (reference sequence). V gave up 1 base and J gave up 5 bases; unmatched junction bases: 7. Here the CDR3 reads CATSRGWTSGSAETQYF. The CDR3 region has the DNA TGTGCCACCAGCAGAGGATGGACTAGCGGGAGCGCGGAGACCCAGTACTTC.

The chain couples TRBV24-1 to TRBJ1-5; TRBD1 agrees at 7 bases. In germline, CDR1 is KGHDR, CDR2 SFDVKD. This CDR3 region has 16 residues. Trimming at V came to 9 bases and at J to 1 base, leaving 11 bases not matched to a gene. CDR3 DNA: TGTGCCACCCCACAGGGGATCGATAGAAGCAATCAGCCCCAGCATTTT. This codes for CATPQGIDRSNQPQHF.

The chain combines TRBV19 with TRBJ2-7; D remains unclear. The germline CDR1 and CDR2 sequences are LNHDA and SQIVND (reference sequence). This CDR3 spans 15 amino acids. Trimming stripped 1 base from V and 3 bases from J, with 13 bases between. The CDR3 loop reads CASSIGSGPLYEQYF. CDR3 nucleotides: TGTGCCAGTAGTATAGGCTCAGGTCCTCTCTACGAGCAGTACTTC. Using reference TRBV19 and TRBJ2-7 for the parts outside the CDR3, the full variable domain is DGGITQSPKYLFRKEGQNVTLSCEQNLNHDAMYWYRQDPGQGLRLIYYSQIVNDFQKGDIAEGYSVSREKKESFPLTVTSAQKNPTAFYLCASSIGSGPLYEQYFGPGTRLTVT.

The chain uses TRBV5-1 and TRBJ2-3; 10 bases fit TRBD2. CDR1 SGHRS and CDR2 YFSETQ come from the germline V gene. The CDR3 is made up of 20 amino acids. The V and J ends lost 1 base and 3 bases, in that order; junction bases with no gene match: 17. The CDR3, as DNA: TGCGCCAGCAGCTTGATGGTAACTAGCGGGAACCGGCCGGGGACAGATACGCAGTATTTT. Translation gives CASSLMVTSGNRPGTDTQYF.

This chain joins TRBV4-1 and TRBJ1-5; TRBD1 is a possible D gene (5 bases). Between the trimmed V and J ends, which lost 3 bases and 6 bases, there was a span of 6 bases. CDR3 length: 12 residues. Germline assignment: CDR1 MGHRA and CDR2 YSYEKL. CDR3 protein: CASSQGGQPQHF. As DNA, the CDR3 is TGCGCCAGCAGCCAGGGGGGTCAGCCCCAGCATTTT.

The J gene is TRBJ1-4, the V gene TRBV7-2; TRBD1 matches at 9 bases. Germline CDR1 and CDR2: SGHTA and FQGNSA. V was clipped by 4 bases and J by 2 bases; unmatched bases: 11. The CDR3 is 18 amino acids. The CDR3 DNA reads as TGTGCCAGCAGCTCCTACCTCGACAGGGGGAATACTAATGAAAAACTGTTTTTT. Its protein product is CASSSYLDRGNTNEKLFF.

This chain connects TRBV25-1 to TRBJ1-1; D is possibly TRBD1 (5 bases). Germline V gene data show CDR1 as MGHDK and CDR2 as SYGVNS. V was pared by 8 bases and J by 4 bases, with 14 bases between. The CDR3 totals 13 residues. Here the CDR3 reads CASALGGGTEAFF. The CDR3 nucleotides read TGTGCCAGCGCGTTGGGGGGTGGCACTGAAGCTTTCTTT.

V usage is TRBV19 and J usage is TRBJ1-2; no firm D call. Germline V gene lookup returns CDR1 LNHDA and CDR2 SQIVND (reference sequence). Trimming pared 5 bases from V and 2 bases from J, leaving 15 bases between. The CDR3 is 15 amino acids. The CDR3 sequence: CASSPGPGSNYGYTF. CDR3 nucleotide sequence: TGTGCCAGTAGTCCCGGGCCGGGGAGCAACTATGGCTACACCTTC.

The J gene is TRBJ1-5, the V gene TRBV15; no reliable D call. V lost 5 bases and J 9 bases, leaving 11 bases between the germline ends. The germline V gene encodes CDR1 LNHNV and CDR2 YYDKDF (reference sequence). CDR3 length: 12 residues. CDR3 in DNA: TGTGCCACCAGCGACGAGCGAGGGCCCCAGCATTTT. Translating it yields CATSDERGPQHF.

V usage is TRBV6-5 and J usage is TRBJ1-1; a possible D gene is TRBD1 (6 bases). This CDR3 has 13 amino acids. Germline CDR1 and CDR2: MNHEY and SVGAGI. Trimming removed 6 bases at V and 6 bases at J, with 14 bases between. The CDR3 here is CASRQGPWAEAFF. The CDR3 nucleotides are TGTGCCAGCAGACAGGGTCCGTGGGCTGAAGCTTTCTTT.